What follows describes a single T cell receptor beta chain. This specimen comes from a study of radiation and T cells in renal cell carcinoma. Time point in this sample: blood 2 weeks post-SBRT. The treatment is: 15 Gy SBRT to primary tumor, nephrectomy 4 weeks later. Radiation-treated patients gave blood at baseline, week 2 and week 4. The CDR3 has 11 residues. Trimming took off 1 base at V and 8 bases at J, with 5 bases between the two ends. Looked up from germline, CDR1 is LGHNA and CDR2 is YNFKEQ. Using immunoSEQ multiplex PCR, the repertoire was profiled, and TCRdb retains in-frame clones only, with some absent. This table holds 150,000 to 160,000 clones, about nine tenths found once.

The sequence derives from a woman aged 45-60 years with renal cell carcinoma. The specimen was blood, collected from a patient whose treatment included radiotherapy and nephrectomy. V and J are TRBV4-2 and TRBJ1-1; no definite D call. The CDR3 DNA sequence: TGTGCCAGCAGCCAAGCTCGGGAAGCTTTCTTT. It specifies CASSQAREAFF.